A selection of T cell receptor beta chains follows, all from one sample in a study of blood T cell repertoires in COVID-19. Here immunoSEQ multiplex PCR was the method, and the copy in TCRdb shows in-frame clones only, minus some. The sample has about 180,000 clones; around 73% are singletons. Sequenced: PBMCs or T cells enriched from blood (not recorded which). Receptors were obtained from a woman between 45 and 65 years old who had recovered from COVID-19. CDR3s include the opening cysteine and the closing phenylalanine or tryptophan. The D gene is left open where the match is weak. A row's size may be missing; if present it is once, few, many or a size class.

TRBJ1-6,TRBD1,13,TRBV30,once,TGTGCCTGGGCAGGGACAGAGCATTCACCCCTCCACTTT,CAWAGTEHSPLHF
TRBJ1-4,TRBD1,17,TRBV18,-,TGTGCCAGCTCACCACTCGCCTCCGGAGACAGGGATGAAAAACTGTTTTTT,CASSPLASGDRDEKLFF
TRBJ2-3,TRBD2,16,TRBV6-6,-,TGTGCCAGCAGAGATCAGGGAGGGACTAGCACAGATACGCAGTATTTT,CASRDQGGTSTDTQYF
TRBJ2-7,-,13,TRBV4-2,-,TGTGCCAGCAGTCAAGGATCAGGAAGCGGTCAGTACTTC,CASSQGSGSGQYF
TRBJ1-1,-,14,TRBV7-2,-,TGTGCCAGCAGCTTAGTGTGGACAAACACTGAAGCTTTCTTT,CASSLVWTNTEAFF
TRBJ2-1,-,13,TRBV18,-,TGTGCCAGCTCACCACCGAGTACCCGAGAGCAGTTCTTC,CASSPPSTREQFF
TRBJ2-7,-,12,TRBV11-2,-,TGTGCCAGCAGCCCCGGTCGAAACGAGCAGTACTTC,CASSPGRNEQYF
TRBJ2-3,TRBD1,14,TRBV5-1,-,TGCGCCACTGCTCCGGGACAGGGGGAAGATACGCAGTATTTT,CATAPGQGEDTQYF
TRBJ1-5,-,15,TRBV19,-,TGTGCCAGTAGTATTGCGGGTTCGAGCAATCAGCCCCAGCATTTT,CASSIAGSSNQPQHF
TRBJ2-3,-,15,TRBV27,-,TGTGCCAGCAGTTTTGAGGGCCGGTACACAGATACGCAGTATTTT,CASSFEGRYTDTQYF
TRBJ2-7,-,16,TRBV6-2/TRBV6-3,-,TGTGCCAGCAGTTACTCCTTGGCTACAGTCAACTACGAGCAGTACTTC,CASSYSLATVNYEQYF
TRBJ2-7,TRBD2,16,TRBV3-1/TRBV3-2,-,TGTGCCAGCAGCCAAGAAGGACTAGCGGGGACCTACGAGCAGTACTTC,CASSQEGLAGTYEQYF
TRBJ1-4,-,15,TRBV7-8,once,TGTGCCAGCAGCTCAGCTACCAACTCCAATGAAAAACTGTTTTTT,CASSSATNSNEKLFF
TRBJ1-2,-,15,TRBV30,-,TGTGCCTGGAGTGTAGCCGGGGGTAATAACTATGGCTACACCTTC,CAWSVAGGNNYGYTF
TRBJ2-5,-,15,TRBV6-1,-,TGTGCCAGCAGTGAAGGGGTTAGCGCCCAAGAGACCCAGTACTTC,CASSEGVSAQETQYF
TRBJ2-1,TRBD2,17,TRBV18,-,TGTGCCAGCTCGGGACTAGCGGGCCTTACCTCCTACAATGAGCAGTTCTTC,CASSGLAGLTSYNEQFF
TRBJ1-1,-,12,TRBV27,-,TGTGCCAGCGGGCTTCGTCCATTTGAAGCTTTCTTT,CASGLRPFEAFF
TRBJ2-7,TRBD2,16,TRBV7-2,-,TGTGCCAGCAGCTTGCAACCCCTAGCGGGAAGCTACGAGCAGTACTTC,CASSLQPLAGSYEQYF
TRBJ2-7,TRBD1,15,TRBV6-5,-,TGTGCCAGCAGGACGGGACAGGGCGAACTCTACGAGCAGTACTTC,CASRTGQGELYEQYF
TRBJ2-1,TRBD2,14,TRBV2,-,TGTGCCAGCGGGGGACTAGCGGATTACAATGAGCAGTTCTTC,CASGGLADYNEQFF
TRBJ1-6,-,13,TRBV6-1,-,TGTGCCAGCAGTGAAGGTCCGGATTCACCCCTCCACTTT,CASSEGPDSPLHF
TRBJ1-4,-,16,TRBV28,-,TGTGCCAGCAAGGAGGGAAGTTCGGCAACTAATGAAAAACTGTTTTTT,CASKEGSSATNEKLFF
TRBJ2-2,TRBD1,15,TRBV18,-,TGTGCCAGCTCACCCGGACAGGACGTGACCGGGGAGCTGTTTTTT,CASSPGQDVTGELFF
TRBJ2-2,TRBD1,15,TRBV2,-,TGTGCCAGCAGACCCGGGACAGGGATGACCGGGGAGCTGTTTTTT,CASRPGTGMTGELFF
TRBJ2-1,TRBD1,13,TRBV28,-,TGTGCCAGCAGCCGAGGACAGGGTTATGAGCAGTTCTTC,CASSRGQGYEQFF
TRBJ2-7,TRBD2,15,TRBV19,-,TGTGCCAGTAGTACCGGGACTAGCGGGACTCTCGAGCAGTACTTC,CASSTGTSGTLEQYF
TRBJ1-1,-,15,TRBV5-4,-,TGTGCCAGCAGCTTGAGGTCAGGATATGGCACTGAAGCTTTCTTT,CASSLRSGYGTEAFF
TRBJ2-2,TRBD2,20,TRBV2,-,TGTGCCAGCTCTTCCGCTTTTGGACTAGCGGGAGGGGGAAAAATCGGGGAGCTGTTTTTT,CASSSAFGLAGGGKIGELFF
TRBJ2-7,TRBD1,17,TRBV19,few,TGTGCCAGTAGTGCCCAGGGACAGGGACTGAGCTCCTACGAGCAGTACTTC,CASSAQGQGLSSYEQYF
TRBJ2-1,TRBD2,15,TRBV30,-,TGTGCCTGGAGTGTCGACCCGGGGGACTATCGTGAGCAGTTCTTC,CAWSVDPGDYREQFF
TRBJ2-4,-,11,TRBV19,few,TGTGCCAGTAGTATTCGAGATATTCAGTACTTC,CASSIRDIQYF
TRBJ2-5,-,18,TRBV11-2,-,TGTGCCAGCAGCTTAGTTGCCCGGGGGGGACAGGGTAAAGAGACCCAGTACTTC,CASSLVARGGQGKETQYF
TRBJ2-5,-,14,TRBV15,-,TGTGCCACCAGCTTAAACCAGGGGGGAGAGACCCAGTACTTC,CATSLNQGGETQYF
TRBJ1-2,-,15,TRBV14,-,TGTGCCAGCAGCCTTACAGGGACCGGGTATTATGGCTACACCTTC,CASSLTGTGYYGYTF
TRBJ2-3,TRBD1,14,TRBV7-8,-,TGTGCCAGCAGCTCTTATAGGGGGCAAGGGACGCAGTATTTT,CASSSYRGQGTQYF
TRBJ1-1,-,15,TRBV5-6,once,TGTGCCAGCAGCGTCGAGGAGGGGAGGAACACTGAAGCTTTCTTT,CASSVEEGRNTEAFF
TRBJ1-4,TRBD1,14,TRBV30,-,TGTGCCTGGAGTGGGCGGACAGGGGATGAAAAACTGTTTTTT,CAWSGRTGDEKLFF
TRBJ1-1,-,15,TRBV18,once,TGTGCCAGCTCACCCCCTGAACAGGGTGGCACTGAAGCTTTCTTT,CASSPPEQGGTEAFF
TRBJ2-1,-,15,TRBV7-6,-,TGTGCCAGCAGCTTAGAGGGAGCTCCTATCAATGAGCAGTTCTTC,CASSLEGAPINEQFF
TRBJ1-1,-,14,TRBV5-1,-,TGCGCCAGCAGCTTAGACAGGCAATCCCCTGAAGCTTTCTTT,CASSLDRQSPEAFF
TRBJ1-4,TRBD1,14,TRBV6-5,-,TGTGCCAGCAGTTACGGGACAGTAAATGAAAAACTGTTTTTT,CASSYGTVNEKLFF
TRBJ2-7,-,12,TRBV14,-,TGTGCCAGCAGCCGCTTCGGGTACGAGCAGTACTTC,CASSRFGYEQYF
TRBJ2-7,-,14,TRBV3-1/TRBV3-2,-,TGTGCCAGCAGCCCAAGTGGAGGCCCCTACGAGCAGTACTTC,CASSPSGGPYEQYF
TRBJ2-3,TRBD2,15,TRBV7-8,-,TGTGCCAGCAGCTTAGATGGGAGGGAGGCAGGTACGCAGTATTTT,CASSLDGREAGTQYF
TRBJ1-2,-,12,TRBV28,-,TGTGCCAGCAGTTCCGGGGGGCGCCTCAAGGCATTC,CASSSGGRLKAF
TRBJ2-1,TRBD2,15,TRBV28,-,TGTGCCAGCGCCAGTCCCGGGGGGAGGCTAAATGAGCAGTTCTTC,CASASPGGRLNEQFF
TRBJ1-1,-,12,TRBV30,-,TGTGCCTGGAGTGGAAAGGGAGCTGAAGCTTTCTTT,CAWSGKGAEAFF
TRBJ2-5,-,11,TRBV5-1,-,TGCGCCAGCAGCGAGGCGCAGACCCAGTACTTC,CASSEAQTQYF
TRBJ2-6,TRBD1,18,TRBV5-6,-,TGTGCCAGCAGCTTAAAGGGGGCCCTACTCTCTGGGGCCAACGTCCTGACTTTC,CASSLKGALLSGANVLTF
TRBJ2-5,TRBD2,14,TRBV6-1,-,TGTGCCAGCAATGAAGCGGGAGGAGGAGAGACCCAGTACTTC,CASNEAGGGETQYF
TRBJ2-7,TRBD2,15,TRBV7-2,-,TGTGCCAGCAGCCCTCGGGACTATCTCGGGAACGAGCAGTACTTC,CASSPRDYLGNEQYF
TRBJ2-4,-,14,TRBV5-1,-,TGCGCCAGCAGCTCGCGGGACAGAGGAAACATTCAGTACTTC,CASSSRDRGNIQYF
TRBJ2-5,-,15,TRBV2,-,TGTGCCAGCAGTAGAGGCGAGGGAGCGGTCTGGACCCAGTACTTC,CASSRGEGAVWTQYF
TRBJ2-1,-,14,TRBV19,-,TGTGCCAGTAGTATAGCCTCGGGGGTTCATGAGCAGTTCTTC,CASSIASGVHEQFF
TRBJ1-2,TRBD1,13,TRBV5-4,-,TGTGCCAGCAGCTTAGCAGGGGGCTATGGCTACACCTTC,CASSLAGGYGYTF